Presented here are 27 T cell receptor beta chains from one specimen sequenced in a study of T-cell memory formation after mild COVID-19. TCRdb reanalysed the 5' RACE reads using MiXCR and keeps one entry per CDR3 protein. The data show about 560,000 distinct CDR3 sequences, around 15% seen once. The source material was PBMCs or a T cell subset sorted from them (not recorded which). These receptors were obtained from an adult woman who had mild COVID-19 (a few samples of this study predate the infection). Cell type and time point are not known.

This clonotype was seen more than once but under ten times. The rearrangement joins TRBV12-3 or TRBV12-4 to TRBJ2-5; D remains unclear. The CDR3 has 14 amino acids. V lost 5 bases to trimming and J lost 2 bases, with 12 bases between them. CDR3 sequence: CASSTAGVQETQYF. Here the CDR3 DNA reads TGTGCCAGCAGTACGGCCGGAGTACAAGAGACCCAGTACTTC.

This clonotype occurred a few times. The DNA of the CDR3 is TGTGCCATCAGATCGACTAGCGGGAATTACAATGAGCAGTTCTTC. Translating it yields CAIRSTSGNYNEQFF. The V gene is TRBV10-3, the J gene TRBJ2-1, with 11 bases lining up with TRBD2. CDR3 length: 15 residues. The J segment lost 4 bases and the V segment lost 6 bases, leaving 5 bases of the junction unmatched. The germline gives CDR1 ENHRY, CDR2 SYGVKD.

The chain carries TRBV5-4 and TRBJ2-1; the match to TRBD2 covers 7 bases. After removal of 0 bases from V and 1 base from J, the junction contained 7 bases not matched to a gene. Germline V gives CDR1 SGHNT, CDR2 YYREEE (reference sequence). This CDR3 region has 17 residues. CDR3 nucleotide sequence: TGTGCCAGCAGCTTGGGGGAGGGTCGCCTTTCCTACAATGAGCAGTTCTTC. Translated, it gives CASSLGEGRLSYNEQFF.

CDR3 bases: TGTGCCAGCAGCCGTAGACTAGCGGGGTTTGGCACGCGGCGGGATGAGCAGTTCTTC. Translating gives CASSRRLAGFGTRRDEQFF. The rearrangement links TRBV7-8 to TRBJ2-1; 11 bases are a match to TRBD2. V trimming: 5 bases; J trimming: 8 bases; junction bases outside the gene matches: 20. The CDR3 runs to 19 residues. Germline V gives CDR1 SGHVS, CDR2 FQNEAQ.

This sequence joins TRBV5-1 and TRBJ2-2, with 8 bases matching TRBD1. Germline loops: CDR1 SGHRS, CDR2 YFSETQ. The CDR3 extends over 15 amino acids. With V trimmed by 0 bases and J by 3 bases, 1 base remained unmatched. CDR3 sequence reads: CASSLDRGDTGELFF. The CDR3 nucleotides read TGCGCCAGCAGCTTGGACAGGGGGGACACCGGGGAGCTGTTTTTT.

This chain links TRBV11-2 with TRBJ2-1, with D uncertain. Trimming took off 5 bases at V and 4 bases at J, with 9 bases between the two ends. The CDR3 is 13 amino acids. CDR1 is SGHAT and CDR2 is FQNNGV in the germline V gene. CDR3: CASSANRYNEQFF. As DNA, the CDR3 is TGTGCCAGCAGCGCCAACAGATACAATGAGCAGTTCTTC.

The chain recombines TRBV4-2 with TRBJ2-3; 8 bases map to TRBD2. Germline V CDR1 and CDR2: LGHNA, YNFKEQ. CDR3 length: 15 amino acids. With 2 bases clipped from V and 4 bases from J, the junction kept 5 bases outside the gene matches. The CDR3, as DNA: TGTGCCAGCAGCCAACTTAGCGGGGCTCCAGATACGCAGTATTTT. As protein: CASSQLSGAPDTQYF.

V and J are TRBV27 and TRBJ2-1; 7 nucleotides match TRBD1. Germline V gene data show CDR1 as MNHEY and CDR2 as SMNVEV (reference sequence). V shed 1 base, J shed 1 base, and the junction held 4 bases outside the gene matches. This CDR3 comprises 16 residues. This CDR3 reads CASSLLTGVSYNEQFF. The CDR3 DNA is TGTGCCAGCAGTTTATTAACAGGGGTTTCCTACAATGAGCAGTTCTTC.

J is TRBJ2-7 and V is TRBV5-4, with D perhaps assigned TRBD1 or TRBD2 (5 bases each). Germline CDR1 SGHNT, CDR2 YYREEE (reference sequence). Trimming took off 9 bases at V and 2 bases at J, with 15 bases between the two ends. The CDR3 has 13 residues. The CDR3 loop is CATAAGTTYEQYF. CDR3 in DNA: TGTGCCACTGCCGCAGGGACGACCTACGAGCAGTACTTC. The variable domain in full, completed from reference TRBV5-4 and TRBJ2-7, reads ETGVTQSPTHLIKTRGQQVTLRCSSQSGHNTVSWYQQALGQGPQFIFQYYREEENGRGNFPPRFSGLQFPNYSSELNVNALELDDSALYLCATAAGTTYEQYFGPGTRLTVT.

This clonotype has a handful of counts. The CDR3 DNA reads as TGTGCCAGCAGGACGGGGGGCGCGTCCTACGAGCAGTACTTC. It yields the protein CASRTGGASYEQYF. This chain connects TRBV7-9 to TRBJ2-7, with D perhaps TRBD2 (7 bases). The length of the CDR3 is 14 residues. V lost 6 bases to trimming and J lost 1 base, with 13 bases between them. The germline V gene has CDR1 SEHNR and CDR2 FQNEAQ (reference sequence).

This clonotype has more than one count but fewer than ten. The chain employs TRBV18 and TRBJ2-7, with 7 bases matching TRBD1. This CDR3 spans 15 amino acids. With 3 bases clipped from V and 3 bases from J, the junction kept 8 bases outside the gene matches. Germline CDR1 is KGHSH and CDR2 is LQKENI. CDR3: CASSPGADRFYEQYF. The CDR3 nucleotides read TGTGCCAGCTCACCTGGAGCGGACAGGTTCTACGAGCAGTACTTC.

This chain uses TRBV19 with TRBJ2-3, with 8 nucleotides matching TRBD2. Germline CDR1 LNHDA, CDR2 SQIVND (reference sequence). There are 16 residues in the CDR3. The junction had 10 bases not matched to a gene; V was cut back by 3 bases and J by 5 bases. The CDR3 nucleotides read TGTGCCAGTAGTATTCCGGGAGCGGGAGTTGAAGATACGCAGTATTTT. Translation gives CASSIPGAGVEDTQYF.

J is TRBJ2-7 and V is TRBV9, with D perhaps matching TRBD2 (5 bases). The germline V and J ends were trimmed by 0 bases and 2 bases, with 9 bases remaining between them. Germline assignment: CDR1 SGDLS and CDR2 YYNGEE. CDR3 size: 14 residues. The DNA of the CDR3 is TGTGCCAGCAGCGTAGGAGGAGGAACCTACGAGCAGTACTTC. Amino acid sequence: CASSVGGGTYEQYF.

The CDR3: CASSDSGTRSTLQFF. CDR3 nucleotide sequence: TGTGCCAGCAGCGACTCCGGGACTAGGTCCACCCTACAGTTCTTC. The chain joins TRBV3-1 to TRBJ2-1; TRBD2 matches at 8 bases. The J segment lost 13 bases and the V segment lost 5 bases, leaving 16 bases of the junction unmatched. The CDR3 has 15 amino acids. Germline CDR1 is LGHDT and CDR2 is YNNKEL (reference sequence).

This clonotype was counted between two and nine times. This CDR3 reads CASSLALNAEQYF. CDR3 bases: TGTGCCAGCAGCTTAGCGCTGAATGCCGAGCAGTACTTC. V and J are TRBV11-1 and TRBJ2-7; D is unresolved. Trimming removed 0 bases at V and 6 bases at J, with 9 bases between. Germline V gene sequence: CDR1 SGHAT, CDR2 FQDESV (reference sequence). CDR3 length equals 13 residues. The variable domain in full, completed from reference TRBV11-1 and TRBJ2-7, reads EAEVAQSPRYKITEKSQAVAFWCDPISGHATLYWYRQILGQGPELLVQFQDESVVDDSQLPKDRFSAERLKGVDSTLKIQPAELGDSAMYLCASSLALNAEQYFGPGTRLTVT.

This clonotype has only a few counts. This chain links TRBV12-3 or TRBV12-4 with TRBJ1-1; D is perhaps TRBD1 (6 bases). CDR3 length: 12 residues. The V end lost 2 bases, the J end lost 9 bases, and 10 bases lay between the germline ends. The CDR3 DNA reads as TGTGCCAGCAGTTTATCCGGACAGAAAGCTTTCTTT. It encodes CASSLSGQKAFF.

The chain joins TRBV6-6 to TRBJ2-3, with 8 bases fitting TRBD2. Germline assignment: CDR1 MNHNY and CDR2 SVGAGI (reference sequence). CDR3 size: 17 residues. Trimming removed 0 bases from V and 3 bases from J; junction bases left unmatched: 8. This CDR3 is CASSYSRRGAFTDTQYF. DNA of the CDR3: TGTGCCAGCAGTTACTCACGGCGGGGGGCCTTTACAGATACGCAGTATTTT.

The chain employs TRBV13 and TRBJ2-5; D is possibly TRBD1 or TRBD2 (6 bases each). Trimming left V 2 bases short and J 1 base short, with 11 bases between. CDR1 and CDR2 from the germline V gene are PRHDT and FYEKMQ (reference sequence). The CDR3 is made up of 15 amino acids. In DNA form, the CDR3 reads TGTGCCAGCAGCTTATGGGGGGACATCCAAGAGACCCAGTACTTC. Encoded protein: CASSLWGDIQETQYF. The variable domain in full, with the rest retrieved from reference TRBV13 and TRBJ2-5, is AAGVIQSPRHLIKEKRETATLKCYPIPRHDTVYWYQQGPGQDPQFLISFYEKMQSDKGSIPDRFSAQQFSDYHSELNMSSLELGDSALYFCASSLWGDIQETQYFGPGTRLLVL.

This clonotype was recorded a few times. CDR3 sequence: CASSLGAGVEEQYF. As DNA, the CDR3 is TGTGCCAGCAGCTTAGGGGCCGGAGTTGAAGAGCAGTACTTC. The chain is built from TRBV7-9 and TRBJ2-7; D remains ambiguous. Trimming pared 1 base from V and 7 bases from J, leaving 14 bases between. Germline assignment: CDR1 SEHNR and CDR2 FQNEAQ (reference sequence). This CDR3 comprises 14 residues. Full variable domain (remainder filled in from reference TRBV7-9 and TRBJ2-7): DTGVSQNPRHKITKRGQNVTFRCDPISEHNRLYWYRQTLGQGPEFLTYFQNEAQLEKSRLLSDRFSAERPKGSFSTLEIQRTEQGDSAMYLCASSLGAGVEEQYFGPGTRLTVT.

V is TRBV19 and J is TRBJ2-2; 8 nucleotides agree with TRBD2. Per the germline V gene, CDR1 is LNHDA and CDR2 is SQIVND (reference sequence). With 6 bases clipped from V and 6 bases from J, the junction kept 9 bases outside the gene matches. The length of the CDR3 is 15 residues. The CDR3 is CASSSGLATSGELFF. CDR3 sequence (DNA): TGTGCCAGTAGCAGTGGACTAGCAACGTCCGGGGAGCTGTTTTTT.

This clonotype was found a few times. CDR3 bases: TGTGCCAGCAGCCAAGCGAGCGGGGGGTACGAGACCCAGTACTTC. Its translation is CASSQASGGYETQYF. The chain carries TRBV3-1 and TRBJ2-5, with 9 bases aligning to TRBD2. J was trimmed by 5 bases and V by 1 base; bases with no gene match: 5. Germline V gene lookup returns CDR1 LGHDT and CDR2 YNNKEL (reference sequence). The CDR3 sequence is 15 residues long.

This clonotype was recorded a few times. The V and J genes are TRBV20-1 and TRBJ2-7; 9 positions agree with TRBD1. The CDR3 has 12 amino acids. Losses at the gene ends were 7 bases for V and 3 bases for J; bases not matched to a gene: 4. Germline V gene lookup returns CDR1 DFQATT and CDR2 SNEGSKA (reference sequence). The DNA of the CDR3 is TGCAGTGGCGGGGACAGGGACTACGAGCAGTACTTC. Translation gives CSGGDRDYEQYF.

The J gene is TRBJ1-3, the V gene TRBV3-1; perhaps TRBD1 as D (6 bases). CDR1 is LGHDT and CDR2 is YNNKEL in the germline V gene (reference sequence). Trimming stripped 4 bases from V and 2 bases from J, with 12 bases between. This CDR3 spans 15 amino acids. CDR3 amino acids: CASSRGQFPGNTIYF. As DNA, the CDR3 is TGTGCCAGCAGCCGAGGACAGTTCCCTGGAAACACCATATATTTT.

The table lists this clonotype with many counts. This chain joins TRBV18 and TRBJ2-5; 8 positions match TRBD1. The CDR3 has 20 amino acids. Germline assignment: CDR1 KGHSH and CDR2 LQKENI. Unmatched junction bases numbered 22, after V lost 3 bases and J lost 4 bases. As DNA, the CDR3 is TGTGCCAGCTCACCGGACCCGCTCGGTCTTCAGGGGGCAAGGGGAGAGACCCAGTACTTC. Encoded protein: CASSPDPLGLQGARGETQYF.

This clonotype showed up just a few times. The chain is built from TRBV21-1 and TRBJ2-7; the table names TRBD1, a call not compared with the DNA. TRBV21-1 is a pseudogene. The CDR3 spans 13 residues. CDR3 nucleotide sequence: TGTGCCAGCAGCAAGGACACATTAGACGAGCAGTACTTC. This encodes CASSKDTLDEQYF.

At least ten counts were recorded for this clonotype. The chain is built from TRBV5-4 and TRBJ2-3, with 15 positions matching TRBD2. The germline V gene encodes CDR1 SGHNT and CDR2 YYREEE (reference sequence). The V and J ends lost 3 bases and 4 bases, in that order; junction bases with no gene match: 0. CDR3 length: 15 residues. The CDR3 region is CASSWTSGGADTQYF. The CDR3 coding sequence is TGTGCCAGCAGCTGGACTAGCGGGGGGGCAGATACGCAGTATTTT.

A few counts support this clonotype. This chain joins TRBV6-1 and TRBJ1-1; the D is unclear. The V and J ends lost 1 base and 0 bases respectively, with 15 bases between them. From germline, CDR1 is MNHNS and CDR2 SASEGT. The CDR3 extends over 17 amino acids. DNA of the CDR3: TGTGCCAGCAGTGAAGTATCCCAGCGAATCTTGAACACTGAAGCTTTCTTT. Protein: CASSEVSQRILNTEAFF.